Sequencing of this T cell receptor beta chain was carried out in a study of cytomegalovirus exposure and HLA in healthy donors. Amplification used 60 Vbeta primers and 13 Jbeta primers. Using immunoSEQ multiplex PCR, the repertoire was profiled, and TCRdb retains in-frame clones only, with some absent. The sample comprises 65,000 to 90,000 clones, under 85% of which are singletons, and roughly 8.9% rests with the top ten. J gave up 4 bases and V 0 bases, and 6 bases lay outside the gene matches. CDR3 size: 15 residues. Germline V gives CDR1 LGHNA, CDR2 YSLEER. The sample was PBMCs. This TCR was recovered from a woman in her forties in good health and CMV-seropositive. The genes are TRBV4-3 and TRBJ2-7, with TRBD1 matching 7 bases. The CDR3 DNA reads as TGCGCCAGCAGCCAAGACCGGGACAGAACGTACGAGCAGTACTTC. Its translation: CASSQDRDRTYEQYF.